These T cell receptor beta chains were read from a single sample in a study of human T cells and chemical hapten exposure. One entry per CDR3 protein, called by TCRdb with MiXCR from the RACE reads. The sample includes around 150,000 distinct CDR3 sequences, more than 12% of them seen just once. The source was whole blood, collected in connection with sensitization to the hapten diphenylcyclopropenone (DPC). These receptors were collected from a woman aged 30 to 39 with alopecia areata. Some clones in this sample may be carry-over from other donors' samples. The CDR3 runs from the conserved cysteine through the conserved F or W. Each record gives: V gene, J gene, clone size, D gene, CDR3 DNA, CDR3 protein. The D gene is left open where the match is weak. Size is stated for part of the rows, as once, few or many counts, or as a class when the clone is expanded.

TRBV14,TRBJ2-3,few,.,TGTGCCAGCAACCAAGTCGGGGGAGTGCAGTATTTT,CASNQVGGVQYF
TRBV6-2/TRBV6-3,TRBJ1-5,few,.,TGTGCCAGCAGCTGGGACGGATATAGCAATCAGCCCCAGCATTTT,CASSWDGYSNQPQHF
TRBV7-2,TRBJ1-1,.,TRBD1,TGTGCCAGCAGCTTGTCAGGGACAGGGGGAAATGAAGCTTTCTTT,CASSLSGTGGNEAFF
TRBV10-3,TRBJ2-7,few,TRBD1,TGTGCCATCAGTGATCCCCGACAGGGGAGATACGAGCAGTACTTC,CAISDPRQGRYEQYF
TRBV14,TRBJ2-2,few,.,TGTGCCAGCAGCCTCGAGACAGGGAGGTCCGGGGAGCTGTTTTTT,CASSLETGRSGELFF
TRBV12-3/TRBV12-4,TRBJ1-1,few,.,TGTGCCAGCAGTTTATATAGACAGGCGAACACTGAAGCTTTCTTT,CASSLYRQANTEAFF
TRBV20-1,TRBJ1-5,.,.,TGCAGTGCTAGATTAGGGCAGTTGTCTGGGCCCCAGCATTTT,CSARLGQLSGPQHF
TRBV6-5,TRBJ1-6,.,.,TGTGCCAGCAGGGTGGACGGGGGGAGGAATTCACCCCTCCACTTT,CASRVDGGRNSPLHF
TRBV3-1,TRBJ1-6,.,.,TGTGCCAGCAGCCAAGAAAGATATAATTCACCCCTCCACTTT,CASSQERYNSPLHF
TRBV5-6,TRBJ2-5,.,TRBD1,TGTGCCAGCAGCTTGGACAGGGGTTCGGCGACAAAAGAGACCCAGTACTTC,CASSLDRGSATKETQYF
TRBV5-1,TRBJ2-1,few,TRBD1,TGCGCCAGCATGTGGGCAGGGGGCTCCTACAATGAGCAGTTCTTC,CASMWAGGSYNEQFF
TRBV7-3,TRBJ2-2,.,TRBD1,TGTGCCAGCAGCTTATGGGACAGCGAGAACACCGGGGAGCTGTTTTTT,CASSLWDSENTGELFF
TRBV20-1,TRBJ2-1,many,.,TGCAGTGCTAGGAGTAGGAATGAGCAGTTCTTC,CSARSRNEQFF
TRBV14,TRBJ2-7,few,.,TGTGCCAGCAGCCCAAACAGCTACGAGCAGTACTTC,CASSPNSYEQYF
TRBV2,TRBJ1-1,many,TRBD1,TGTGCCAGCAGCTTCGACAGGGACAACACTGAAGCTTTCTTT,CASSFDRDNTEAFF
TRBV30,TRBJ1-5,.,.,TGTGCCTGGAGCCCCGACAGGCTCAATCAGCCCCAGCATTTT,CAWSPDRLNQPQHF
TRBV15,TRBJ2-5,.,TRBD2,TGTGCCACCAGCTCCCACCGGGGGGAACCAAATATCCAAGAGACCCAGTACTTC,CATSSHRGEPNIQETQYF
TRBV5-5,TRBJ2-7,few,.,TGTGCCAGCAGCTTGGAGTGGGGGAGCAACGAGCAGTACTTC,CASSLEWGSNEQYF
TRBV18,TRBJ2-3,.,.,TGTGCCAGCTCACCACCGCTTAGCTACTCAGATACGCAGTATTTT,CASSPPLSYSDTQYF
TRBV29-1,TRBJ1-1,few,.,TGCAGCGTTGATCGCAGGGTCGGAACTGAAGCTTTCTTT,CSVDRRVGTEAFF
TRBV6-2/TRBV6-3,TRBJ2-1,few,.,TGTGCCGTCTCTAACAATGAGCAGTTCTTC,CAVSNNEQFF
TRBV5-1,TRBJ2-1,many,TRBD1,TGCGCCAGCAGCCCCCAGGGACAGCCGGCGGTCAATGAGCAGTTCTTC,CASSPQGQPAVNEQFF
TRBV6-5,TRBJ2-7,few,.,TGTGCCAGCAGTTACCCCGGCAGGGGTTACGAGCAGTACTTC,CASSYPGRGYEQYF
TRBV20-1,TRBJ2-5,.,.,TGCAGTGCTAGAGCTGGACCGGTGGAGACCCAGTACTTC,CSARAGPVETQYF
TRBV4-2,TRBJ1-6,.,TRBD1,TGTGCCAGCAGCCAAGCGACAGGGACATATTCACCCCTCCACTTT,CASSQATGTYSPLHF
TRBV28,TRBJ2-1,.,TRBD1,TGTGCCAGCAGTTTAGTAGGACAGGGTGAAGATGAGCAGTTCTTC,CASSLVGQGEDEQFF
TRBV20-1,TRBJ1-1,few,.,TGCAGTGCTCCCGGAGACGGGAACACTGAAGCTTTCTTT,CSAPGDGNTEAFF
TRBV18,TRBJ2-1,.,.,TGTGCCAGCTCACCACTTTACGGCGGGGCGTCCTACAATGAGCAGTTCTTC,CASSPLYGGASYNEQFF
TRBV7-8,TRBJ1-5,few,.,TGTGCCAGCAGCTACCTGGGGGTGGCGGCTCAGCCCCAGCATTTT,CASSYLGVAAQPQHF
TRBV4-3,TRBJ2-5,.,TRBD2,TGCGCCAGCAGCCAACAGGGACTAGCGGTCCAAGAGACCCAGTACTTC,CASSQQGLAVQETQYF
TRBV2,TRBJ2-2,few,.,TGTGCCAGCAAACGGGAGCACACCGGGGAGCTGTTTTTT,CASKREHTGELFF
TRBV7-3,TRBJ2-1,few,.,TGTGCCAGCAGCTTTGGGGCAGGGACCAACAATGAGCAGTTCTTC,CASSFGAGTNNEQFF
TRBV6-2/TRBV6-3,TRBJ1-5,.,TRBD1,TGTGCCAGCAGTTACCCGATTAGAGAGACAGGGAATCAGCCCCAGCATTTT,CASSYPIRETGNQPQHF
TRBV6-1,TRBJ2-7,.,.,TGTGCCAGCAGTGAAGCGGTCAAAGGGAACAGGTACTTC,CASSEAVKGNRYF
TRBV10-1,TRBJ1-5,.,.,TGCGCCAGCAGTGCAGGGTACAATCAGCCCCAGCATTTT,CASSAGYNQPQHF
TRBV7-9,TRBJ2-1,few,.,TGTGCCAGCAGCTTAGATGGGGGGCCCCACAATGAGCAGTTCTTC,CASSLDGGPHNEQFF
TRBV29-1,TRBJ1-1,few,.,TGCAGCACCGGACGGAACACTGAAGCTTTCTTT,CSTGRNTEAFF
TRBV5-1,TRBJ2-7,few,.,TGCGCCAGCAACAACGTCGGAGGGGACGAGCAGTACTTC,CASNNVGGDEQYF
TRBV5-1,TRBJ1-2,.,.,TGCGCCAGCAGCTTTCAGGGCGGCGGGATCTATGGCTACACCTTC,CASSFQGGGIYGYTF
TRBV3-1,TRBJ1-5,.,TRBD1,TGTGCCAGCAGCCTCCAGGGGGTCAATCAGCCCCAGCATTTT,CASSLQGVNQPQHF
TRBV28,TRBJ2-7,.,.,TGTGCCAGCAGTTCCGGGACCTTCCATTCGGGCTTC,CASSSGTFHSGF
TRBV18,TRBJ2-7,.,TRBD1,TGTGCCAGCTCAGCAAATACAGGGGACGACGAGCAGTACTTC,CASSANTGDDEQYF
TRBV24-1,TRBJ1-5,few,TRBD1,TGTGCCACCAGTGATTCGACAGGGGGAGGCAATCAGCCCCAGCATTTT,CATSDSTGGGNQPQHF
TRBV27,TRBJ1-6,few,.,TGTGCCAGCAGTTCCCAGGGAGTCGGGAATTCACCCCTCCACTTT,CASSSQGVGNSPLHF